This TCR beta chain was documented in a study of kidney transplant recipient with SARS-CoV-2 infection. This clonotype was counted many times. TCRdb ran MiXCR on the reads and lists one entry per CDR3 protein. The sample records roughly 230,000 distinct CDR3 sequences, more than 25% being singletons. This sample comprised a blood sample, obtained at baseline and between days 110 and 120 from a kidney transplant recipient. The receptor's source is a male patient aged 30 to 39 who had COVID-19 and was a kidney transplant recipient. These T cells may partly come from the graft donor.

The CDR3 coding sequence is TGTGCCAGCAGCCGGGACAAGGGGCCAGGGGGCTATGGCTACACCTTC. This encodes CASSRDKGPGGYGYTF. The chain links TRBV6-5 to TRBJ1-2; TRBD1 aligns across 7 bases. The CDR3 loop spans 16 amino acids. Germline V lookup: CDR1 MNHEY, CDR2 SVGAGI. Germline trimming cut 6 bases from V and 4 bases from J; bases unmatched to any gene: 14.